The source of this T cell receptor (beta chain) is a study of blood T cell repertoires in COVID-19 (dated by TCRdb to the early 2020s). About the full investigation: Samples from collaborators originated in the United States, Italy and Spain and spanned both the acute and convalescent phases of COVID-19. The prospective study material was composed of cDNA or gDNA derived from T cells, B-cell-depleted T cells, or PBMCs. Deeply sampled blood TCRbeta repertoires from subjects exposed to, actively infected with, or recovered from COVID-19 were included in the dataset. A freely available public database, intended as a resource for researchers studying the immune response to SARS-CoV-2, is where the repertoires were released. The samples were drawn from the first 160 participants of the ongoing ImmuneRACE study and from 1,200 or so subjects provided by 6 global collaborators. A de-identified subject ID, COVID-19 status, age in years and sex were almost always included in the sample metadata. HLA class I and class II types, where available, came from metadata supplied by the sample provider rather than from assay-based typing.

General findings and caveats noted by the study authors: The quantity of clinical and demographic metadata differed by source and by participant and was supplied without curation.

TCRbeta CDR3 regions were amplified from genomic DNA by means of the immunoSEQ Assay, a bias-controlled multiplex PCR. Concerning the study's data processing: The number of nucleated cells in each sample was estimated by amplification of reference gene primers within the assay. To quantify the absolute abundance of each unique TCRbeta CDR3 rearrangement, sequence reads were collapsed and filtered. For each sample, productive Simpson clonality was calculated as the square root of Simpson's diversity index over productive rearrangements. This immuneACCESS table, as held by TCRdb, lists in-frame sequences with V and J called but not all clones. Of the missing ones, under half trace to an unresolved V gene in checked studies; the others have no known cause. The V and J calls and clone size were taken over from that table, and D and trimming were inferred from the DNA. The sample records under 200,000 clones, 70% to 90% of which are singletons. The biggest ten clones account for 2.5% of the sample.

CDR1 and CDR2, per the germline V gene, are SGHRS and YFSETQ. The V end gives up 0 bases and the J end 2 bases, leaving 4 bases in the junction not matched to a gene. The cysteine opens and the phenylalanine closes a CDR3 of 16 amino acids. Only CDR3 DNA remains: 48 bases, in frame from the first base. Turning to this clone: Its cognate antigen has yet to be identified. No much larger clonotype is one base removed from it; base qualities were not supplied.

The collaborating institutions used their own protocols to collect whole blood in K2EDTA tubes. For TCRbeta analysis, collaborator samples were shipped as frozen whole blood, as isolated PBMCs, or as DNA extracted from either sample type. The V gene is TRBV5-1 and the J gene is TRBJ1-1, with TRBD1 identical over 10 junction bases. Sample: peripheral blood. This receptor was obtained from a man aged 40-50 years with active or convalescent COVID-19. The base sequence is TGCGCCAGCAGCTTGGGACAGGGGGCCTTTAACACTGAAGCTTTCTTT. Translated, this gives CASSLGQGAFNTEAFF.